Below are 2 T cell receptor beta chains sequenced from a single sample in a study of beta chain features in type 1 diabetes. These TCRs' antigens remain unknown. The authors reverse transcribed all of the isolated RNA, so sequencing captured expressed TCRB transcripts. Libraries were prepared by immunoSEQ multiplex PCR; TCRdb keeps only in-frame clonotypes and omits some of them. The data show around 300,000 clones, approximately 15% seen once. General study results and limits: Moderately but significantly shorter TCRB CDR3s were found in Type 1 diabetes patients in all four CD4+ subsets.

The sequencing input was naive CD4+ T cells from blood. The receptor source for this set is a man aged 18 to 35 with type 1 diabetes.

This clone appeared a few times. The J gene is TRBJ1-5, the V gene TRBV5-4, with D unclear. The CDR3 consists of 12 residues. The V gene's germline CDR1 is SGHNT and CDR2 YYREEE (reference sequence). With 2 bases removed from V and 7 bases from J, the gap between germline ends came to 7 bases. CDR3 bases: TGTGCCAGCAGCTTCAGAGGGCAGCCCCAGCATTTT. It specifies CASSFRGQPQHF.

The chain combines TRBV6-5 with TRBJ1-2; possibly TRBD1 for D (6 bases). The CDR3 has 15 residues. CDR1 MNHEY and CDR2 SVGAGI come from the germline V gene. Trimming removed 0 bases from V and 4 bases from J, with 12 bases in between. The CDR3, as DNA: TGTGCCAGCAGTTACTCAGGGCAGGGGATCTATGGCTACACCTTC. It translates to CASSYSGQGIYGYTF.